This is a list of T cell receptor beta chains from one sample in a study of blood T cell repertoires in COVID-19. Data came from immunoSEQ multiplex PCR; TCRdb stores just in-frame clones and leaves some out. The sample includes fewer than 200,000 clones, over 70% of them seen just once. Sample: PBMCs or T cells enriched from blood (not recorded which). The receptors come from a woman in her forties or fifties in a cohort exposed to, infected with or recovered from COVID-19 (not recorded which). Each CDR3 is given with its conserved first and last residue. The D gene is left open where the match is weak. Rows may omit the clone size; those that give it use once, few, many or a size class.

CDR3aa: CASAQGGPNQPQHF; CDR3nt: TGTGCCAGCGCCCAGGGGGGACCTAATCAGCCCCAGCATTTT; abundance: -; v_gene: TRBV6-5; d_gene: TRBD1; j_gene: TRBJ1-5
CDR3aa: CASSHNTGEGQPQHF; CDR3nt: TGCGCCAGCAGCCATAATACCGGGGAGGGTCAGCCCCAGCATTTT; abundance: -; v_gene: TRBV4-1; d_gene: -; j_gene: TRBJ1-5
CDR3aa: CASSTVGLGLETQYF; CDR3nt: TGTGCCAGTAGTACCGTGGGACTAGGGCTAGAGACCCAGTACTTC; abundance: -; v_gene: TRBV19; d_gene: TRBD2; j_gene: TRBJ2-5
CDR3aa: CASSLDSGSQETQYF; CDR3nt: TGTGCCAGCAGCTTAGATTCCGGGTCCCAAGAGACCCAGTACTTC; abundance: -; v_gene: TRBV11-3; d_gene: -; j_gene: TRBJ2-5
CDR3aa: CASSGTKGLRSPGEQYF; CDR3nt: TGTGCCAGCAGCGGCACCAAGGGACTTCGTTCTCCGGGCGAGCAGTACTTC; abundance: -; v_gene: TRBV5-4; d_gene: -; j_gene: TRBJ2-7
CDR3aa: CASRGQGIDEQFF; CDR3nt: TGTGCCAGCAGGGGACAGGGAATAGATGAGCAGTTCTTC; abundance: -; v_gene: TRBV6-6; d_gene: TRBD1; j_gene: TRBJ2-1
CDR3aa: CASSPRGPLTDTQYF; CDR3nt: TGTGCCAGCAGCCCCAGGGGGCCCTTAACAGATACGCAGTATTTT; abundance: few; v_gene: TRBV7-3; d_gene: TRBD1; j_gene: TRBJ2-3
CDR3aa: CASSQSGANYGYTF; CDR3nt: TGTGCCAGCAGTCAATCAGGGGCTAACTATGGCTACACCTTC; abundance: few; v_gene: TRBV27; d_gene: -; j_gene: TRBJ1-2
CDR3aa: CASSFSGEAMNTEAFF; CDR3nt: TGTGCCAGCAGCTTCTCAGGGGAAGCAATGAACACTGAAGCTTTCTTT; abundance: -; v_gene: TRBV7-3; d_gene: -; j_gene: TRBJ1-1
CDR3aa: CASSPMRNTDTQYF; CDR3nt: TGTGCCAGTAGCCCCATGCGGAACACAGATACGCAGTATTTT; abundance: -; v_gene: TRBV19; d_gene: -; j_gene: TRBJ2-3
CDR3aa: CASSRRDRGLGTEAFF; CDR3nt: TGTGCCAGTAGTCGACGGGACAGGGGGCTTGGGACTGAAGCTTTCTTT; abundance: -; v_gene: TRBV19; d_gene: TRBD1; j_gene: TRBJ1-1
CDR3aa: CATRHRAGNTIYF; CDR3nt: TGTGCCACCCGCCACAGGGCTGGAAACACCATATATTTT; abundance: -; v_gene: TRBV12-3/TRBV12-4; d_gene: -; j_gene: TRBJ1-3
CDR3aa: CASSPKGTSGRSSYNEQFF; CDR3nt: TGTGCCAGCTCACCTAAGGGGACTAGCGGGAGGTCCTCCTACAATGAGCAGTTCTTC; abundance: -; v_gene: TRBV18; d_gene: TRBD2; j_gene: TRBJ2-1
CDR3aa: CASSYVGQGDNEQFF; CDR3nt: TGTGCCAGCAGTTACGTAGGACAGGGAGACAATGAGCAGTTCTTC; abundance: -; v_gene: TRBV6-5; d_gene: TRBD1; j_gene: TRBJ2-1
CDR3aa: CASSLGQDNQPQHF; CDR3nt: TGTGCCAGCAGTTTGGGCCAGGACAATCAGCCCCAGCATTTT; abundance: few; v_gene: TRBV28; d_gene: -; j_gene: TRBJ1-5
CDR3aa: CASSQPGGSGYTF; CDR3nt: TGTGCCAGCAGCCAGCCAGGGGGTTCTGGCTACACCTTC; abundance: -; v_gene: TRBV7-9; d_gene: TRBD1; j_gene: TRBJ1-2
CDR3aa: CASSQVRGNAGELFF; CDR3nt: TGTGCCAGCAGCCAAGTTAGGGGAAACGCCGGGGAGCTGTTTTTT; abundance: few; v_gene: TRBV4-2; d_gene: -; j_gene: TRBJ2-2
CDR3aa: CASSDTRFEAFF; CDR3nt: TGTGCCAGCAGCGACACCAGATTTGAAGCTTTCTTT; abundance: once; v_gene: TRBV2; d_gene: -; j_gene: TRBJ1-1